A single sample gave rise to the 15 T cell receptor beta chains below, sequenced in a study of blood T cell repertoires in COVID-19. Repertoires were generated with immunoSEQ multiplex PCR, while TCRdb's copy carries only in-frame clones and drops some. The sample holds some 120,000 clones, approximately 85% seen once. The specimen was peripheral blood. Receptors originate from a man aged 70 or older with acute or convalescent COVID-19.

For the CDR3, the DNA is TGTGCCAGCAAGGCGGCAGGGGGCGATTCACCCCTCCACTTT. It yields the protein CASKAAGGDSPLHF. The V and J genes are TRBV28 and TRBJ1-6; 8 bases match TRBD1. The trim removed 7 bases at V and 8 bases at J, leaving 7 bases unmatched. Per germline, CDR1 MDHEN and CDR2 SYDVKM. The CDR3 is 14 amino acids.

The CDR3 nucleotides read TGTGCCAGTAGTTCCGGGACAGGACCATATGGCTACACCTTC. It encodes CASSSGTGPYGYTF. The chain couples TRBV19 to TRBJ1-2, with 8 bases that match TRBD1. Germline V gene lookup returns CDR1 LNHDA and CDR2 SQIVND (reference sequence). Trimming at V came to 5 bases and at J to 5 bases, leaving 7 bases not matched to a gene. The length of the CDR3 is 14 residues.

The rearrangement uses TRBV3-1 (or the pseudogene TRBV3-2) and TRBJ1-2, with D perhaps matching TRBD1 (6 bases). This CDR3 region has 19 residues. The ends were cut back, 1 base at V and 1 base at J, with 22 bases in the middle. CDR1 and CDR2 from the germline V gene are LGHDT and YNNKEL (reference sequence). The CDR3 protein is CASSQGVRGGESFNYGYTF. The CDR3 coding sequence is TGTGCCAGCAGCCAAGGGGTCAGGGGTGGGGAAAGCTTTAACTATGGCTACACCTTC.

This clone was seen more than once but under ten times. The genes are TRBV6-4 and TRBJ2-1, with 9 bases aligning to TRBD1. The CDR3 runs to 14 residues. J gave up 4 bases and V 5 bases, and 3 bases lay outside the gene matches. The germline CDR1 and CDR2 sequences are MRHNA and SNTAGT. The chain's CDR3 is CASSHGTGYNEQFF. The DNA of the CDR3 is TGTGCCAGCAGTCACGGGACAGGGTACAATGAGCAGTTCTTC.

The chain couples TRBV21-1 to TRBJ2-6; the table assigns TRBD2, which was not confirmed against the DNA. TRBV21-1 is assigned pseudogene status. The length of the CDR3 is 17 residues. The CDR3: CASFYVSSPSGANVLTF. DNA of the CDR3: TGTGCCAGCTTCTACGTGTCCTCACCCTCTGGGGCCAACGTCCTGACTTTC.

The chain recombines TRBV11-1 with TRBJ2-4, with 9 bases lining up with TRBD1. The CDR3 has 15 amino acids. Per the germline V gene, CDR1 is SGHAT and CDR2 is FQDESV (reference sequence). Losses at the gene ends were 4 bases for V and 6 bases for J; bases not matched to a gene: 7. CDR3 DNA sequence: TGTGCCAGCAGCTCGACCGGGACAGGGAGAAACATTCAGTACTTC. This encodes CASSSTGTGRNIQYF.

The chain combines TRBV30 with TRBJ2-4, with TRBD2 matching over 7 bases. Germline values: CDR1 GTSNPN, CDR2 SVGIG (reference sequence). The CDR3 has 13 amino acids. The CDR3 DNA follows: TGTGCTTCCTCCGGGACTACCCAAAACATTCAGTACTTC. This encodes CASSGTTQNIQYF. Full variable domain (remainder filled in from reference TRBV30 and TRBJ2-4): SQTIHQWPATLVQPVGSPLSLECTVEGTSNPNLYWYRQAAGRGLQLLFYSVGIGQISSEVPQNLSASRPQDRQFILSSKKLLLSDSGFYLCASSGTTQNIQYFGAGTRLSVL.

The V gene is TRBV7-9, the J gene TRBJ1-2; D perhaps matches TRBD1 (5 bases). Between the trimmed V and J ends, which lost 5 bases and 8 bases, there was a span of 15 bases. CDR3 length equals 13 residues. CDR1 SEHNR and CDR2 FQNEAQ come from the germline V gene (reference sequence). CDR3 region: CASSQTGPRGYTF. The CDR3 DNA reads TGTGCCAGCAGCCAAACAGGACCCAGGGGCTACACCTTC.

The CDR3 DNA is TGCAGCGTCGGACAGAATAGCAATCAGCCCCAGCATTTT. This translates into CSVGQNSNQPQHF. The chain is built from TRBV29-1 and TRBJ1-5; D perhaps matches TRBD1 (6 bases). The CDR3 runs to 13 residues. The V and J ends lost 6 bases and 0 bases respectively, with 9 bases between them. CDR1 and CDR2 from the germline V gene are SQVTM and ANQGSEA.

The gene calls are TRBV7-9 and TRBJ2-7; no firm D call. The V end was cut by 3 bases, the J end by 2 bases, with 8 bases between. From germline, CDR1 is SEHNR and CDR2 FQNEAQ (reference sequence). The CDR3 covers 13 residues. The CDR3 protein is CASSFPAAYEQYF. CDR3 DNA: TGTGCCAGCAGCTTCCCCGCGGCCTACGAGCAGTACTTC.

This clone was picked up a small number of times. The J gene is TRBJ2-2, the V gene TRBV9, with a weak D call TRBD2 (5 bases). The germline gives CDR1 SGDLS, CDR2 YYNGEE. The CDR3 is 14 amino acids. Trimming stripped 4 bases from V and 0 bases from J, with 7 bases between. This CDR3 reads CASSLAANTGELFF. The CDR3 DNA reads TGTGCCAGCAGCCTAGCAGCGAACACCGGGGAGCTGTTTTTT.

The chain has TRBV5-6 and TRBJ1-5; D gene uncertain. Germline loops: CDR1 SGHDT, CDR2 YYEEEE. V dropped 4 bases and J dropped 1 base, with 9 bases sitting between them. The CDR3 totals 14 residues. The CDR3: CASSSRSSNQPQHF. The CDR3 nucleotides are TGTGCCAGCAGCAGCCGGTCGAGCAATCAGCCCCAGCATTTT.

The chain recombines TRBV11-2 with TRBJ1-1; D is undetermined. CDR1 and CDR2 from the germline V gene are SGHAT and FQNNGV. This CDR3 is built from 13 residues. V lost 7 bases, J lost 3 bases, and 12 bases lay in between. CDR3 loop: CASTFWGDTEAFF. In DNA form, the CDR3 reads TGTGCCAGCACCTTTTGGGGAGACACTGAAGCTTTCTTT.

This chain links TRBV5-1 with TRBJ2-1, with D hard to call. V shed 7 bases and J shed 8 bases, with 13 bases lying between them. Germline V gene sequence: CDR1 SGHRS, CDR2 YFSETQ. The length of the CDR3 is 12 residues. CDR3 sequence reads: CASAPSFDEQFF. In DNA form, the CDR3 reads TGCGCCAGCGCCCCGAGTTTCGATGAGCAGTTCTTC. The variable domain in full, with the rest retrieved from reference TRBV5-1 and TRBJ2-1, is KAGVTQTPRYLIKTRGQQVTLSCSPISGHRSVSWYQQTPGQGLQFLFEYFSETQRNKGNFPGRFSGRQFSNSRSEMNVSTLELGDSALYLCASAPSFDEQFFGPGTRLTVL.

Comment on this clone: The missing conserved phenylalanine or tryptophan at the end of this CDR3 makes a read error likely. It is unclear where the CDR3 begins or ends on the DNA, so no DNA is shown, and the CDR3 is as TCRdb lists it. The chain recombines TRBV6-4 with TRBJ2-4; the D segment call TRBD2 is taken from the table without a DNA check. Termini included, the CDR3 measures 8 amino acids. The germline gives CDR1 MRHNA, CDR2 SNTAGT. CDR3 protein: CASIPRGV.